This TCR beta chain was obtained from a study of beta chain features in type 1 diabetes. Whole-study findings and limits: Across all four CD4+ subsets, people with type 1 diabetes showed modestly shorter TCRB CDR3s.

Sequenced material consisted of expressed TCRB transcripts (all of the isolated RNA was reverse transcribed). Some 3.6 million reads per sample were averaged for naive, central memory and regulatory samples. Generated by immunoSEQ multiplex PCR, the TCRdb table keeps only in-frame clones and is missing some. Here the sample spans approximately 160,000 clones, over 9% being singletons. About this clone: Antigen specificity is unknown.

Germline CDR1 reads SGHTA; CDR2 reads FQGNSA. The length of the CDR3 is 14 residues. After removal of 8 bases from V and 4 bases from J, the junction contained 10 bases not matched to a gene. Sequencing was carried out using central memory CD4+ T cells from blood. The chain combines TRBV7-2 with TRBJ2-7; the match to TRBD2 covers 8 bases. This receptor was identified in a man younger than 40 with type 1 diabetes. As DNA, the CDR3 is TGTGCCAGCCGTTTTAGCGGGACGTCTTACGAGCAGTACTTC. It is translated as CASRFSGTSYEQYF. The full variable domain, completed using reference TRBV7-2 and TRBJ2-7, is GAGVSQSPSNKVTEKGKDVELRCDPISGHTALYWYRQSLGQGLEFLIYFQGNSAPDKSGLPSDRFSAERTGGSVSTLTIQRTQQEDSAVYLCASRFSGTSYEQYFGPGTRLTVT.